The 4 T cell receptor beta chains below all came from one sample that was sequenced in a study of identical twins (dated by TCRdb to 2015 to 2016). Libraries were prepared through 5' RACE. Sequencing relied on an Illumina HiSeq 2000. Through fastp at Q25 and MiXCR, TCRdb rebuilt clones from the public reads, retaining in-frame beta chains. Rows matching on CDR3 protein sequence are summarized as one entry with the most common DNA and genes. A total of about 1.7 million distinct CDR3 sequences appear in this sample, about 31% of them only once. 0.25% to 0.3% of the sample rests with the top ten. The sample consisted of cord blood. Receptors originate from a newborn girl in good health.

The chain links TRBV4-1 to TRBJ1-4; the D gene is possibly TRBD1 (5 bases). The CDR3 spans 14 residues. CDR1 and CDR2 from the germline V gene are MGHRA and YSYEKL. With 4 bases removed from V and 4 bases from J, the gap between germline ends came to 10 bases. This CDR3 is CASSPGPNNEKLFF. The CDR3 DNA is TGCGCCAGCAGCCCGGGACCTAATAATGAAAAACTGTTTTTT.

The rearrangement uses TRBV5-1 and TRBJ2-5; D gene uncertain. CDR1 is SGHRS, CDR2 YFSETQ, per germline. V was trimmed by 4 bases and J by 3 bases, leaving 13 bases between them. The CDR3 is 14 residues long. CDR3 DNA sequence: TGCGCCAGCAGCCCACGCTCTCCCAAAGAGACCCAGTACTTC. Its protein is CASSPRSPKETQYF. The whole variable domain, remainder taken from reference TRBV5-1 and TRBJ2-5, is KAGVTQTPRYLIKTRGQQVTLSCSPISGHRSVSWYQQTPGQGLQFLFEYFSETQRNKGNFPGRFSGRQFSNSRSEMNVSTLELGDSALYLCASSPRSPKETQYFGPGTRLLVL.

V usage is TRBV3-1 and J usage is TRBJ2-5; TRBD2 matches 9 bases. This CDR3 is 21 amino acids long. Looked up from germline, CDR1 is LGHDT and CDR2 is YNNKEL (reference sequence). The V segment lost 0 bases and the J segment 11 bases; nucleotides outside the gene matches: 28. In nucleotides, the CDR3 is TGTGCCAGCAGCCAAGAACTCGACCGGCGCACGTGGCGGGAGGGTCCCAATGAGCAGTACTTC. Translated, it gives CASSQELDRRTWREGPNEQYF.

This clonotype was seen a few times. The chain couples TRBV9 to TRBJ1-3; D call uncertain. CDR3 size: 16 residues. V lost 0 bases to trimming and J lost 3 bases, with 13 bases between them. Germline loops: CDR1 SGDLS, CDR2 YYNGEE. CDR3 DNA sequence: TGTGCCAGCAGCGTAGCAGGAGGGAGCGGTGGAAACACCATATATTTT. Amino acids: CASSVAGGSGGNTIYF.